This T cell receptor beta chain was captured by sequencing in a study of cytomegalovirus exposure and HLA in healthy donors. The PCR contained 60 Vbeta and 13 Jbeta primers. Some clones are missing from TCRdb's copy, which holds only in-frame ones; the method was immunoSEQ multiplex PCR. The data show some 110,000 clones, with 74% seen just once and 4% to 4.5% held by the top ten. As to this clone: The antigen is undetermined.

Likely unrecorded immune exposures existed in these nominally healthy donors. Study outcomes and limitations: For TCR beta chains, V- and J-gene trimming was later linked to a missense DCLRE1C variant.

The CDR3 covers 16 residues. Trimming at V came to 0 bases and at J to 6 bases, leaving 6 bases not matched to a gene. Germline V gene sequence: CDR1 SGHTA, CDR2 FQGNSA. The TCR was taken from a woman aged 50 to 65 in good health and CMV-seropositive. The sample comprised PBMCs. The gene calls are TRBV7-2 and TRBJ2-3; 10 nucleotides line up with TRBD2. In nucleotides, the CDR3 is TGTGCCAGCAGCTTAGCACTAGCGGGGATCGAGGATACGCAGTATTTT. Its translation: CASSLALAGIEDTQYF.